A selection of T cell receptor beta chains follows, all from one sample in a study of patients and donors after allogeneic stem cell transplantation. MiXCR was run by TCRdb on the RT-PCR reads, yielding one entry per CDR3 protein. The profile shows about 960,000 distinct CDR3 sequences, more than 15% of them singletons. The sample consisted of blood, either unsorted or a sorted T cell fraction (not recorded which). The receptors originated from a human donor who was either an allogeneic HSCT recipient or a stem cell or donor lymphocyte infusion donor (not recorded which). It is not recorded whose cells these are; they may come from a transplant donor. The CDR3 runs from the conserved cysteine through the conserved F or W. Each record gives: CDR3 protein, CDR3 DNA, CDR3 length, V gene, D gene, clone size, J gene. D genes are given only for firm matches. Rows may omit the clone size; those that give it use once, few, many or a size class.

CASSVGGGFSYEQYF TGTGCCAGCAGCGTCGGGGGGGGCTTCTCCTACGAGCAGTACTTC 15 TRBV5-6 TRBD2 - TRBJ2-7
CASSPGLAGGFGEQYF TGTGCCAGCAGCCCGGGACTAGCGGGAGGCTTTGGGGAGCAGTACTTC 16 TRBV12-3/TRBV12-4 TRBD2 few TRBJ2-7
CASSFGQRTGELFF TGTGCCAGCAGCTTTGGACAGCGCACCGGGGAGCTGTTTTTT 14 TRBV5-6 - few TRBJ2-2
CASSSIRDGNTGELFF TGTGCCAGCAGTTCCATCCGGGACGGGAACACCGGGGAGCTGTTTTTT 16 TRBV28 - - TRBJ2-2
CASGPWGSYTEAFF TGTGCCAGCGGACCTTGGGGGTCCTACACTGAAGCTTTCTTT 14 TRBV12-3/TRBV12-4 - many TRBJ1-1
CASSQDEAGGRRGRYNEQFF TGTGCCAGCAGCCAAGATGAGGCGGGAGGGCGAAGAGGACGCTACAATGAGCAGTTCTTC 20 TRBV4-2 TRBD2 - TRBJ2-1
CASSVNRGLSEQFF TGTGCCAGTAGTGTAAACAGGGGGCTAAGTGAGCAGTTCTTC 14 TRBV19 TRBD1 few TRBJ2-1
CASARGNEQYF TGTGCCAGCGCCCGGGGTAACGAGCAGTACTTC 11 TRBV6-5 - - TRBJ2-7
CASRRGGVETQYF TGTGCCAGCAGGCGGGGGGGGGTAGAGACCCAGTACTTC 13 TRBV7-8 TRBD2 few TRBJ2-5
CASSLGRTSGDQPQHF TGTGCCAGCAGCTTGGGACGGACGAGCGGGGATCAGCCCCAGCATTTT 16 TRBV7-9 - - TRBJ1-5
CASSTRTRDTQYF TGTGCCAGCAGCACGAGGACTAGAGATACGCAGTATTTT 13 TRBV7-8 TRBD2 few TRBJ2-3
CASSQDINRDEQYF TGCGCCAGCAGCCAAGATATTAACCGGGACGAGCAGTACTTC 14 TRBV4-1 - few TRBJ2-7
CSAPTGVGGYTF TGCAGTGCTCCGACAGGGGTGGGTGGCTACACCTTC 12 TRBV20-1 TRBD1 few TRBJ1-2
CSATLPAGAPEQFF TGCAGTGCGACCCTCCCGGCGGGGGCACCTGAGCAGTTCTTC 14 TRBV20-1 - few TRBJ2-1
CASSYGTSGAETQYF TGTGCCAGCAGCTACGGGACTAGCGGGGCCGAGACCCAGTACTTC 15 TRBV5-5 TRBD2 - TRBJ2-5
CASRRTASSYNSPLHF TGTGCCAGCAGGAGGACAGCGAGCTCCTATAATTCACCCCTCCACTTT 16 TRBV6-1 - - TRBJ1-6
CASSLLGPGQGAYEQYF TGCGCCAGCAGTCTCCTCGGACCGGGACAGGGGGCCTACGAGCAGTACTTC 17 TRBV4-1 TRBD1 few TRBJ2-7
CSAVTSPSSYEQYF TGCAGTGCCGTAACTAGCCCGAGCTCCTACGAGCAGTACTTC 14 TRBV20-1 - - TRBJ2-7
CASSPERNGRTAYEQYF TGTGCCAGCAGCCCCGAACGGAACGGGAGGACGGCCTACGAGCAGTACTTC 17 TRBV14 TRBD2 - TRBJ2-7
CSAFYYYEQYF TGCAGTGCTTTCTACTACTACGAGCAGTACTTC 11 TRBV20-1 - few TRBJ2-7
CANPPKGRAYGYTF TGTGCCAACCCCCCTAAGGGGAGGGCCTATGGCTACACCTTC 14 TRBV12-3/TRBV12-4 - many TRBJ1-2
CASSFSPYKGFGYGYTF TGTGCCAGCAGCTTTAGCCCTTACAAGGGGTTCGGCTATGGCTACACCTTC 17 TRBV7-9 - - TRBJ1-2
CASSLARSRTLRGETQYF TGTGCCAGCAGCTTAGCGCGATCCCGGACTCTGAGAGGGGAGACCCAGTACTTC 18 TRBV11-1 - few TRBJ2-5
CASSKDRAAARPRYEQYF TGTGCCAGCAGCAAAGATCGGGCCGCGGCTCGGCCAAGGTACGAGCAGTACTTC 18 TRBV21-1 - - TRBJ2-7
CASSRTLGYGYTF TGTGCCAGCAGCCGAACGCTAGGCTATGGCTACACCTTC 13 TRBV12-3/TRBV12-4 - - TRBJ1-2
CSAIDSGNTIYF TGCAGTGCTATTGACAGTGGAAACACCATATATTTT 12 TRBV20-1 - few TRBJ1-3
CASSYLSRDRGHEQYF TGTGCCAGCAGTTACCTGTCCCGGGACAGGGGACACGAGCAGTACTTC 16 TRBV6-5 TRBD1 - TRBJ2-7
CSATGTVDEQFF TGCAGTGCCACTGGGACAGTAGATGAGCAGTTCTTC 12 TRBV20-1 TRBD1 - TRBJ2-1
CASSVSGGTDTQYF TGTGCCAGCAGCGTAAGCGGGGGCACAGATACGCAGTATTTT 14 TRBV4-2 TRBD2 many TRBJ2-3
CASSSRQGERSSPLHF TGCGCCAGCAGCTCGCGACAGGGAGAGAGGAGTTCACCCCTCCACTTT 16 TRBV5-1 TRBD1 - TRBJ1-6
CASRGQGTEQYF TGTGCCAGCAGAGGACAGGGGACCGAGCAGTACTTC 12 TRBV27 TRBD1 - TRBJ2-7
CATRGSTYEQYF TGTGCCACCCGGGGGAGCACCTACGAGCAGTACTTC 12 TRBV12-3/TRBV12-4 - few TRBJ2-7
CASSLSMAAENLRDTGELFF TGTGCCAGCAGTTTAAGTATGGCTGCAGAGAACCTGAGGGACACCGGGGAGCTGTTTTTT 20 TRBV12-3/TRBV12-4 - - TRBJ2-2
CASSLGAGRNTGELFF TGCGCCAGCAGCTTGGGGGCAGGGAGGAACACCGGGGAGCTGTTTTTT 16 TRBV5-1 - few TRBJ2-2
CASTRDRGPGYTF TGTGCCAGTACCCGGGACAGGGGGCCGGGCTACACCTTC 13 TRBV19 TRBD1 few TRBJ1-2
CASSMKHAGNEQFF TGTGCCAGCAGTATGAAACATGCGGGCAATGAGCAGTTCTTC 14 TRBV12-3/TRBV12-4 - few TRBJ2-1
CASSSIGDEQYF TGTGCCAGCAGTTCCATCGGGGACGAGCAGTACTTC 12 TRBV2 - few TRBJ2-7
CACGRDATNYGYTF TGTGCTTGTGGCCGGGACGCAACTAACTATGGCTACACCTTC 14 TRBV30 - - TRBJ1-2
CATSRLRNRETRSF TGTGCCACCAGCAGATTACGCAACAGGGAGACTAGATCATTT 14 TRBV15 - - TRBJ2-3
CAISEQGNSPLHF TGTGCCATCAGTGAGCAGGGAAATTCACCCCTCCACTTT 13 TRBV10-3 - few TRBJ1-6
CASVFHRPNTGELFF TGTGCCAGCGTATTCCACAGGCCTAACACCGGGGAGCTGTTTTTT 15 TRBV2 - few TRBJ2-2
CAIRSGERYNEQFF TGTGCCATCAGGAGCGGGGAGAGGTACAATGAGCAGTTCTTC 14 TRBV10-3 TRBD2 few TRBJ2-1
CASSGQHNTEAFF TGTGCCAGCAGCGGACAGCATAACACTGAAGCTTTCTTT 13 TRBV6-1 - - TRBJ1-1
CATSSGRYEQYF TGTGCCACGTCTAGCGGGAGGTACGAGCAGTACTTC 12 TRBV19 TRBD2 - TRBJ2-7
CASGLDFQGAGEQFF TGTGCTAGTGGTTTGGACTTCCAGGGAGCGGGTGAGCAGTTCTTC 15 TRBV12-5 - - TRBJ2-1
CSVEERTSTDTQYF TGCAGCGTTGAAGAGCGGACTAGCACAGATACGCAGTATTTT 14 TRBV29-1 - many TRBJ2-3
CASSPWGPSTDTQYF TGTGCCAGCAGCCCTTGGGGACCGAGCACAGATACGCAGTATTTT 15 TRBV12-3/TRBV12-4 - - TRBJ2-3